This T cell receptor (beta chain) came from a study of identical twins. Notes on the study in general: Reduced insertions were recorded for abundant cord blood beta clonotypes, with no such pattern in memory repertoires. Cross-sectional statistical analysis, not tracking of the same donors, underpinned the conclusions.

Each donor (without exception) was a healthy Caucasian. There are 15 residues in the CDR3. In germline, CDR1 is LNHNV, CDR2 YYDKDF (reference sequence). Trimming left V 0 bases short and J 6 bases short, with 12 bases between. Comment on this clonotype: The target antigen is unknown.

TCRdb processed the 5' RACE reads anew with MiXCR; each CDR3 protein has one entry. The sample shows 300,000 to 400,000 distinct CDR3 sequences, roughly an eighth of them seen only once. These data were also reused for a study on yellow fever vaccine responses in identical twins.

This sequence originates from a woman aged 18 to 35 in good health. Sequenced sample: CD8+ T cells sorted from blood. The chain is built from TRBV15 and TRBJ1-5; no firm D call. CDR3 protein: CATSRDTGVIQPQHF. Here the CDR3 DNA reads TGTGCCACCAGCAGAGATACCGGGGTTATTCAGCCCCAGCATTTT.